This T cell receptor (beta chain) was found in a study of Graves' ophthalmopathy and Graves' hyperthyroidism. Study-level findings and limits: In blood appeared most of the expanded thyroid clonotypes whose frequency exceeded 0.001.

Other autoimmune diseases, uncontrolled infections, pregnancy or lactation ruled patients out of participation. RNA transcripts served as template for amplifying TCR beta CDR3 sequences. RT-PCR with HTBI primers came first, then second-round multiplex PCR. MiXCR was run by TCRdb on the multiplex PCR reads, yielding one entry per CDR3 protein. The repertoire has some 170,000 distinct CDR3 sequences, around 39% of them found once; the top ten carry around 9.3%. In germline, CDR1 is SGHRS, CDR2 YFSETQ. Trimming left V 3 bases short and J 0 bases short, with 15 bases between. There are 16 residues in the CDR3. Concerning this clonotype itself: The antigen remains undetermined.

This clonotype originated in a man aged 25 to 45 with Graves' ophthalmopathy. The chain combines TRBV5-1 with TRBJ1-1, with a possible D match to TRBD1 (6 bases). Sequencing was done on a sample of peripheral blood. CDR3 sequence (DNA): TGCGCCAGCAGCTCACAGACAGGAACCATGAACACTGAAGCTTTCTTT. Protein product: CASSSQTGTMNTEAFF.